The 25 T cell receptor beta chains below all came from one sample that was sequenced in a study of T cells in localized non-small cell lung cancer. Produced via immunoSEQ multiplex PCR; TCRdb's table is partial and in-frame only. The sample consists of more than 100,000 clones, 80% to 90% of them appearing once. The sample in question was peripheral blood, obtained before any cancer treatment. Receptor source: a female donor over 55 with stage I lung adenocarcinoma.

The rearrangement joins TRBV6-1 to TRBJ1-5; D may be TRBD1 (5 bases). The germline CDR1 and CDR2 sequences are MNHNS and SASEGT. V lost 7 bases to trimming and J lost 1 base, with 11 bases between them. CDR3 length: 14 residues. Here the CDR3 DNA reads TGTGCCAGCATCCCGGGACGGAGCAATCAGCCCCAGCATTTT. It specifies CASIPGRSNQPQHF.

The chain links TRBV13 to TRBJ2-3; D gene unclear. Germline V lookup: CDR1 PRHDT, CDR2 FYEKMQ (reference sequence). Trimming stripped 5 bases from V and 5 bases from J, with 8 bases between. The CDR3 spans 12 residues. For the CDR3, the DNA is TGTGCCAGCAGCGCCGGAGTAGATACGCAGTATTTT. It codes for CASSAGVDTQYF.

The CDR3 region is CASSTGQGFTGELFF. In DNA, the CDR3 is TGTGCCAGCAGCACTGGACAGGGATTCACCGGGGAGCTGTTTTTT. The V call is TRBV28, the J call TRBJ2-2, with 8 positions matching TRBD1. Germline V gives CDR1 MDHEN, CDR2 SYDVKM. The CDR3 runs 15 residues. Germline trimming cut 6 bases from V and 4 bases from J; bases unmatched to any gene: 7.

In its sample, this clone was seen a few times. CDR3 DNA: TGCGCCAGCAGCTTGGGGGGATTTAGCACAGATACGCAGTATTTT. It translates to CASSLGGFSTDTQYF. This chain joins TRBV5-1 and TRBJ2-3, with no clear D. The CDR3 has 15 residues. The germline gives CDR1 SGHRS, CDR2 YFSETQ. Trimming took 0 bases from V and 0 from J, leaving 8 bases between them.

The V and J genes are TRBV7-9 and TRBJ2-1, with D possibly TRBD2 on 6 matching bases. CDR1 and CDR2 from the germline V gene are SEHNR and FQNEAQ (reference sequence). The CDR3 runs 12 residues. Trimming cost V 4 bases and J 10 bases, with 11 bases left between them. DNA for the CDR3: TGTGCCAGCAGCTCGGCGGGAAGGGAGCAGTTCTTC. As protein: CASSSAGREQFF.

The rearrangement uses TRBV5-1 and TRBJ2-4; TRBD2 might be the D (5 bases). In germline, CDR1 is SGHRS, CDR2 YFSETQ. This CDR3 spans 16 amino acids. V was cut by 0 bases and J by 0 bases, with 10 bases left in between. The chain's CDR3 is CASSLESGLAKNIQYF. The CDR3 DNA is TGCGCCAGCAGCTTGGAGAGCGGCTTAGCCAAAAACATTCAGTACTTC.

This chain uses TRBV5-1 with TRBJ2-1, with 12 nucleotides matching TRBD2. The J segment lost 10 bases and the V segment lost 5 bases, leaving 10 bases of the junction unmatched. In germline, CDR1 is SGHRS, CDR2 YFSETQ. CDR3 length equals 15 residues. The CDR3 protein is CASRSGTSGPAEQFF. CDR3 sequence (DNA): TGCGCCAGCAGATCGGGGACTAGCGGGCCCGCCGAGCAGTTCTTC.

The CDR3 loop is CASSFTGELFF. CDR3 sequence (DNA): TGTGCCAGCAGCTTTACCGGGGAGCTGTTTTTT. The genes are TRBV11-2 and TRBJ2-2; D unresolved. From germline, CDR1 is SGHAT and CDR2 FQNNGV. CDR3 size: 11 residues. Trimming stripped 3 bases from V and 5 bases from J, with 1 base between.

This chain connects TRBV30 to TRBJ2-1; no firm D call. This CDR3 has 10 residues. Per germline, CDR1 GTSNPN and CDR2 SVGIG (reference sequence). Trimming cost V 3 bases and J 5 bases, with 2 bases left between them. CDR3 DNA: TGTGCCTGGAGCCACAATGAGCAGTTCTTC. It translates to CAWSHNEQFF.

The CDR3 sequence is CASSPRQSQETQYF. The CDR3, as DNA: TGTGCCAGCAGCCCACGACAGTCTCAAGAGACCCAGTACTTC. J is TRBJ2-5 and V is TRBV11-1; D is possibly TRBD1 (5 bases). V gave up 5 bases and J gave up 2 bases, with 12 bases separating them. The CDR3 has 14 amino acids. Germline CDR1 and CDR2: SGHAT and FQDESV (reference sequence).

The chain recombines TRBV19 with TRBJ2-7, with D perhaps matching TRBD1 (6 bases). V lost 5 bases to trimming and J lost 9 bases, with 17 bases between them. CDR3 length: 13 amino acids. In germline, CDR1 is LNHDA, CDR2 SQIVND (reference sequence). The CDR3 loop is CASSGSQGTSQYF. The CDR3 nucleotides read TGTGCCAGTAGTGGAAGCCAGGGGACGTCGCAGTACTTC.

J is TRBJ1-2 and V is TRBV6-1, with 11 bases aligning to TRBD1. The V segment lost 3 bases and the J segment 8 bases; nucleotides outside the gene matches: 5. The V gene's germline CDR1 is MNHNS and CDR2 SASEGT. The CDR3 contains 14 residues. The CDR3 here is CASSDGGTGGGYTF. The CDR3 DNA is TGTGCCAGCAGTGACGGCGGGACAGGGGGAGGCTACACCTTC.

The V call is TRBV4-1, the J call TRBJ1-2; 10 nucleotides align to TRBD1. Losses at the gene ends were 3 bases for V and 5 bases for J; bases not matched to a gene: 18. This CDR3 contains 19 residues. Germline assignment: CDR1 MGHRA and CDR2 YSYEKL. CDR3 protein: CASSHNNPGQGNPWYGYTF. CDR3 in DNA: TGCGCCAGCAGCCATAACAATCCGGGACAGGGGAATCCTTGGTATGGCTACACCTTC.

This clone appeared a few times. The V gene is TRBV10-2, the J gene TRBJ1-5, with TRBD1 identical over 7 bases. CDR1 and CDR2 from the germline V gene are WSHSY and SAAADI. This CDR3 spans 13 amino acids. Unmatched junction bases numbered 6, after V lost 7 bases and J lost 6 bases. The CDR3 DNA follows: TGCGCCAGCACGACAGGGCTCAGTCAGCCCCAGCATTTT. Protein: CASTTGLSQPQHF.

The chain carries TRBV19 and TRBJ2-5; D uncertain. The CDR3 covers 11 residues. CDR1 and CDR2 (germline): LNHDA, SQIVND (reference sequence). The germline V and J ends were trimmed by 3 bases and 4 bases, with 3 bases remaining between them. Here the CDR3 reads CASSILETQYF. CDR3 bases: TGTGCCAGTAGTATCTTAGAGACCCAGTACTTC.

The rearrangement joins TRBV2 to TRBJ1-2, with 7 nucleotides matching TRBD1. Germline V gives CDR1 SNHLY, CDR2 FYNNEI. V lost 4 bases and J lost 5; bases outside the gene matches: 4. This CDR3 has 13 amino acids. Here the CDR3 reads CASSARDRYGYTF. The CDR3 DNA reads as TGTGCCAGCAGTGCCCGGGACAGATATGGCTACACCTTC.

Worth noting for this clone: An end of the junction does not agree with germline; a read error may underlie this. As DNA, the CDR3 is TGTGCCAGCAGTTACTCTTCGGGTTCGAACGCTGAAGCTTTCTTT. Its protein product is CASSYSSGSNAEAFF. The chain uses TRBV6-6 and TRBJ1-1; D is unclear. Germline V gene lookup returns CDR1 MNHNY and CDR2 SVGAGI (reference sequence). The CDR3 sequence is 15 residues long.

This chain connects TRBV15 to TRBJ1-3; no clear D. The CDR3 has 13 residues. From germline, CDR1 is LNHNV and CDR2 YYDKDF (reference sequence). The ends were cut back, 1 base at V and 1 base at J, with 2 bases in the middle. DNA of the CDR3: TGTGCCACCAGCAGAGCATCTGGAAACACCATATATTTT. It translates to CATSRASGNTIYF.

The chain is built from TRBV9 and TRBJ2-5; D uncertain. V lost 5 bases, J lost 5 bases, and 16 bases lay in between. CDR1 is SGDLS, CDR2 YYNGEE, per germline. The CDR3 is made up of 14 amino acids. The CDR3 sequence: CASSKDSLEETQYF. DNA for the CDR3: TGTGCCAGCAGTAAAGACTCCCTGGAGGAGACCCAGTACTTC.

This chain connects TRBV5-1 to TRBJ1-4; D gene ambiguous. CDR3 length equals 14 residues. Germline V gene data show CDR1 as SGHRS and CDR2 as YFSETQ. V shed 4 bases and J shed 6 bases, with 13 bases lying between them. The CDR3, as DNA: TGCGCCAGCAGCCTGGGGTCGACCTATGAAAAACTGTTTTTT. Translated: CASSLGSTYEKLFF.

Regarding this clone: At one boundary the junction diverges from the germline segment, which might be a read error. J is TRBJ2-5 and V is TRBV7-9; D unresolved. Germline CDR1 reads SEHNR; CDR2 reads FQNEAQ (reference sequence). This CDR3 has 11 residues. The CDR3 loop is CASSVLEAQYF. CDR3 bases: TGTGCCAGCAGCGTTCTAGAGGCCCAGTACTTC.

Concerning this clone: Given the absence of the conserved phenylalanine or tryptophan at the CDR3 end, a read error is likely. The limits of the CDR3 on the DNA are not certain, so only TCRdb's listed CDR3 is given. The chain couples TRBV28 to TRBJ2-7; TRBD1, as called in the table, went unchecked against the DNA. The V gene's germline CDR1 is MDHEN and CDR2 SYDVKM. The CDR3 is 14 residues long, ends included. The CDR3 loop is CASSTSPVGQGFRI.

The V call is TRBV5-1, the J call TRBJ2-7; TRBD2 matches 9 bases. V gave up 1 base and J gave up 0 bases; unmatched junction bases: 2. Germline V CDR1 and CDR2: SGHRS, YFSETQ. This CDR3 is 15 amino acids long. In nucleotides, the CDR3 is TGCGCCAGCAGCTTGAGCGGGGGGAGCTCCTACGAGCAGTACTTC. This encodes CASSLSGGSSYEQYF.

This clone has more than one count but fewer than ten. This sequence joins TRBV7-9 and TRBJ2-7; D is unresolved. The germline V gene has CDR1 SEHNR and CDR2 FQNEAQ (reference sequence). V lost 7 bases and J lost 3, with 19 bases in between. This CDR3 contains 15 residues. The CDR3 sequence: CASNPPEQKVYEQYF. The CDR3 DNA reads TGTGCCAGCAATCCACCGGAACAGAAAGTCTACGAGCAGTACTTC.

This clone was observed a handful of times. The chain is built from TRBV28 and TRBJ1-2; D gene ambiguous. V was cut by 5 bases and J by 4 bases, with 5 bases left in between. The CDR3 extends over 11 amino acids. CDR1 and CDR2 from the germline V gene are MDHEN and SYDVKM. The CDR3 protein is CASSASYGYTF. The CDR3 bases are TGTGCCAGCAGTGCTAGCTATGGCTACACCTTC.